The 18 T cell receptor beta chains below were found in one sample sequenced in a study of shared clonotypes between healthy human individuals. The data were produced by immunoSEQ multiplex PCR, yet TCRdb's version contains in-frame clones alone and is incomplete. The sample carries about 2 million clones, about 95% recorded once. CD8 cells classed as naive were CD45RO-negative and positively selected for CCR7, excluding terminally differentiated effector memory CD45RA+ cells. Sequenced sample: naive CD8+ T cells sorted from blood. These receptors were collected from a man in his late teens or twenties in good health.

The rearrangement joins TRBV6-1 to TRBJ2-7; 12 bases align to TRBD1. Trimming removed 2 bases from V and 0 bases from J; junction bases left unmatched: 5. Germline V CDR1 and CDR2: MNHNS, SASEGT. The CDR3 covers 17 residues. CDR3 nucleotide sequence: TGTGCCAGCAGTGAACTCGGGGGACAGGGGGCCTCCTACGAGCAGTACTTC. This translates into CASSELGGQGASYEQYF.

On this clone itself: In the same sample, other DNA sequences code for this CDR3. The gene calls are TRBV15 and TRBJ1-5; maybe TRBD1 (5 bases). The CDR3 extends over 14 amino acids. V was pared by 1 base and J by 5 bases, with 9 bases between. The germline V gene encodes CDR1 LNHNV and CDR2 YYDKDF (reference sequence). The CDR3 DNA reads TGTGCCACCAGCAGAGGGGGGGAACATCAGCCCCAGCATTTT. It yields the protein CATSRGGEHQPQHF. Drawing the rest from reference TRBV15 and TRBJ1-5, the complete variable domain is DAMVIQNPRYQVTQFGKPVTLSCSQTLNHNVMYWYQQKSSQAPKLLFHYYDKDFNNEADTPDNFQSRRPNTSFCFLDIRSPGLGDTAMYLCATSRGGEHQPQHFGDGTRLSIL.

The chain links TRBV28 to TRBJ2-7; 7 bases map to TRBD1. Germline V gives CDR1 MDHEN, CDR2 SYDVKM. V dropped 3 bases and J dropped 2; count of bases not matched to a gene: 10. This CDR3 contains 16 residues. The CDR3 DNA follows: TGTGCCAGCAGTTTCCTTACAGGGGACGCTCCCTACGAGCAGTACTTC. Amino acid sequence: CASSFLTGDAPYEQYF.

The genes are TRBV6-5 and TRBJ2-2; TRBD1 agrees at 7 bases. The CDR3 covers 14 residues. The V gene's germline CDR1 is MNHEY and CDR2 SVGAGI. V was clipped by 10 bases and J by 3 bases; unmatched bases: 8. CDR3 in amino acids: CATVGQKYTGELFF. The CDR3 nucleotides are TGTGCCACCGTGGGACAGAAATACACCGGGGAGCTGTTTTTT.

The J gene is TRBJ2-7, the V gene TRBV19, with a weak D call TRBD1 (6 bases). V shed 1 base and J shed 0 bases, with 13 bases lying between them. Per the germline V gene, CDR1 is LNHDA and CDR2 is SQIVND (reference sequence). CDR3 size: 16 residues. CDR3 protein: CASSIGAGASSYEQYF. DNA of the CDR3: TGTGCCAGTAGTATAGGGGCAGGGGCGAGCTCCTACGAGCAGTACTTC.

The chain joins TRBV11-2 to TRBJ2-7; tentative D call: TRBD2 (6 bases). CDR3 size: 12 residues. Trimming removed 5 bases at V and 9 bases at J, with 14 bases between. Per germline, CDR1 SGHAT and CDR2 FQNNGV. Here the CDR3 reads CASSRTGVGQYF. CDR3 bases: TGTGCCAGCAGCCGTACGGGGGTCGGGCAGTACTTC.

CDR3: CASGTSAGAYEQYF. The CDR3 region has the DNA TGTGCCAGCGGAACATCAGCGGGGGCCTACGAGCAGTACTTC. The chain joins TRBV9 to TRBJ2-7; 8 positions match TRBD2. With 7 bases clipped from V and 2 bases from J, the junction kept 8 bases outside the gene matches. The length of the CDR3 is 14 residues. CDR1 SGDLS and CDR2 YYNGEE come from the germline V gene.

The rearrangement joins TRBV5-6 to TRBJ2-7; D uncertain. This CDR3 spans 14 amino acids. The germline gives CDR1 SGHDT, CDR2 YYEEEE. The germline V and J ends were trimmed by 0 bases and 2 bases, with 9 bases remaining between them. The DNA for the CDR3 is TGTGCCAGCAGCTTGGGGCAGCCTACCTACGAGCAGTACTTC. The encoded protein is CASSLGQPTYEQYF.

The V gene is TRBV9, the J gene TRBJ2-5; D unresolved. The germline CDR1 and CDR2 sequences are SGDLS and YYNGEE. The CDR3 covers 13 residues. V lost 0 bases, J lost 7 bases, and 10 bases lay in between. This CDR3 is CASSVGWDGTQYF. CDR3 nucleotide sequence: TGTGCCAGCAGCGTAGGGTGGGATGGGACCCAGTACTTC.

The genes are TRBV19 and TRBJ1-1; 9 positions match TRBD1. CDR1 and CDR2 from the germline V gene are LNHDA and SQIVND (reference sequence). The CDR3 has 14 residues. With 2 bases clipped from V and 7 bases from J, the junction kept 5 bases outside the gene matches. Written as DNA, the CDR3 is TGTGCCAGTAGTATACTGGGACAGGGCCTTGAAGCTTTCTTT. This translates into CASSILGQGLEAFF. The whole variable domain, remainder taken from reference TRBV19 and TRBJ1-1, is DGGITQSPKYLFRKEGQNVTLSCEQNLNHDAMYWYRQDPGQGLRLIYYSQIVNDFQKGDIAEGYSVSREKKESFPLTVTSAQKNPTAFYLCASSILGQGLEAFFGQGTRLTVV.

Concerning this clone: A much bigger clone sits one base away, suggesting this may be a read error. This chain links TRBV11-3 with TRBJ2-1, with a possible D match to TRBD1 (6 bases). Germline assignment: CDR1 SGHNT and CDR2 YENEEA. The V end was cut by 1 base, the J end by 0 bases, with 7 bases between. CDR3 length: 15 residues. CDR3: CASSLGGLSYNEQFF. In DNA form, the CDR3 reads TGTGCCAGCAGCTTAGGGGGGCTCTCCTACAATGAGCAGTTCTTC.

For this clone: Other DNA variants within this sample encode the same CDR3. The V and J genes are TRBV19 and TRBJ2-7; the match to TRBD1 covers 10 bases. Looked up from germline, CDR1 is LNHDA and CDR2 is SQIVND (reference sequence). V was pared by 6 bases and J by 2 bases, with 1 base of the junction left unmatched. This CDR3 is built from 13 residues. In nucleotides, the CDR3 is TGTGCCAGTAGAGGACAGGGGGCCTACGAGCAGTACTTC. Protein: CASRGQGAYEQYF.

V and J are TRBV27 and TRBJ2-2; 7 nucleotides agree with TRBD1. CDR1 is MNHEY and CDR2 is SMNVEV in the germline V gene (reference sequence). Unmatched junction bases numbered 6, after V lost 3 bases and J lost 5 bases. The CDR3 covers 15 residues. The CDR3 loop is CASSFARGWTGELFF. For the CDR3, the DNA is TGTGCCAGCAGTTTCGCCAGGGGGTGGACCGGGGAGCTGTTTTTT.

V and J are TRBV7-9 and TRBJ2-7; D may be TRBD2 (5 bases). Trimming took off 4 bases at V and 3 bases at J, with 10 bases between the two ends. Looked up from germline, CDR1 is SEHNR and CDR2 is FQNEAQ (reference sequence). The CDR3 length is 13 residues. The CDR3, as DNA: TGTGCCAGCAGCTACCCCGGGGACTACGAGCAGTACTTC. Encoded protein: CASSYPGDYEQYF.

The rearrangement links TRBV5-4 to TRBJ1-1; D gene uncertain. The germline V and J ends were trimmed by 4 bases and 6 bases, with 22 bases remaining between them. In germline, CDR1 is SGHNT, CDR2 YYREEE (reference sequence). CDR3 length: 16 amino acids. The CDR3 DNA follows: TGTGCCAGCAGCCCTATCGTCACGGACCCAGCGTCTGAAGCTTTCTTT. Translating it yields CASSPIVTDPASEAFF.

V is TRBV9 and J is TRBJ1-6; 8 nucleotides align to TRBD1. The germline V gene encodes CDR1 SGDLS and CDR2 YYNGEE. This CDR3 is 15 amino acids long. Trimming at V came to 2 bases and at J to 8 bases, leaving 6 bases not matched to a gene. CDR3 residues: CASSVEGTGYSPLHF. CDR3 coding DNA: TGTGCCAGCAGCGTGGAGGGGACAGGTTATTCACCCCTCCACTTT.

The rearrangement uses TRBV5-1 and TRBJ1-2; TRBD1 agrees at 10 bases. CDR1 and CDR2 from the germline V gene are SGHRS and YFSETQ. The CDR3 contains 17 residues. With 0 bases clipped from V and 3 bases from J, the junction kept 8 bases outside the gene matches. CDR3 sequence: CASSLAPTGGPYYGYTF. CDR3 bases: TGCGCCAGCAGCTTGGCCCCGACAGGGGGCCCTTACTATGGCTACACCTTC.

The chain is built from TRBV9 and TRBJ1-1; D not resolved. CDR3 length: 14 amino acids. Germline loops: CDR1 SGDLS, CDR2 YYNGEE. V was clipped by 4 bases and J by 0 bases, with 10 bases between them. The CDR3 protein is CASSPTVLNTEAFF. The CDR3 coding sequence is TGTGCCAGCAGCCCCACCGTACTGAACACTGAAGCTTTCTTT. The whole variable domain, remainder taken from reference TRBV9 and TRBJ1-1, is DSGVTQTPKHLITATGQRVTLRCSPRSGDLSVYWYQQSLDQGLQFLIQYYNGEERAKGNILERFSAQQFPDLHSELNLSSLELGDSALYFCASSPTVLNTEAFFGQGTRLTVV.